The T cell receptor (beta chain) described here comes from a study of blood T cell repertoires in COVID-19. As processed by the authors: Reference gene primers were amplified, and this amplification served to estimate nucleated cell counts. The assay was immunoSEQ multiplex PCR, and TCRdb's table has in-frame clones only and misses some. That table supplies the V and J calls and clone size; D and trimming were determined from the DNA. The sample has some 58,000 clones; around 83% are singletons. This CDR3 is 13 amino acids long. Per the germline V gene, CDR1 is SGHTA and CDR2 is FQGTGA. V lost 3 bases to trimming and J lost 2 bases, with 7 bases between them.

This clonotype was obtained from a man between 45 and 60 years old with COVID-19, enrolled during active disease. Sequenced input: peripheral blood. V is TRBV7-3 and J is TRBJ1-1, with D tentatively TRBD1 (6 bases). CDR3 DNA: TGTGCCAGCAGCTTGACAGGTAACACTGAAGCTTTCTTT. It specifies CASSLTGNTEAFF.